The 5 T cell receptor beta chains below were found in one sample sequenced in a study of T cells in Graves' hyperthyroidism and ophthalmopathy. TCR beta CDR3 regions were amplified from RNA transcripts. An initial round of RT-PCR targeting the TCR CDR3 relied on the HTBI primer set. TCRdb independently ran MiXCR on the multiplex PCR reads; one entry per CDR3 protein. Here the sample spans around 690,000 distinct CDR3 sequences, 15% to 20% being singletons. Sequenced material: blood. The origin of the receptors is a man aged 50 to 60 with Graves' hyperthyroidism.

At least ten counts were recorded for this clonotype. The J gene is TRBJ2-7, the V gene TRBV27; TRBD2 agrees at 7 bases. Germline CDR1 is MNHEY and CDR2 is SMNVEV (reference sequence). The V segment lost 0 bases and the J segment 3 bases; nucleotides outside the gene matches: 5. The CDR3 covers 15 residues. CDR3 sequence reads: CASSLSAGRIYEQYF. The CDR3 nucleotides read TGTGCCAGCAGTTTATCTGCCGGGAGGATCTACGAGCAGTACTTC.

This clonotype showed up many times. J is TRBJ2-7 and V is TRBV15; TRBD1 aligns across 7 bases. This CDR3 is 12 amino acids long. Germline assignment: CDR1 LNHNV and CDR2 YYDKDF (reference sequence). The junction had 1 base not matched to a gene; V was cut back by 5 bases and J by 3 bases. The CDR3 nucleotides read TGTGCCACCAGCTACAGGGGCTACGAGCAGTACTTC. It encodes CATSYRGYEQYF.

In its sample, this clonotype was seen many times. The chain links TRBV20-1 to TRBJ2-5; D is unresolved. The CDR3 runs to 14 residues. The V end lost 6 bases, the J end lost 4 bases, and 18 bases lay between the germline ends. CDR1 and CDR2 from the germline V gene are DFQATT and SNEGSKA (reference sequence). CDR3 DNA: TGCAGTGCCCCGGGTATCAGTCCCGCAGAGACCCAGTACTTC. Its translation: CSAPGISPAETQYF.

This rearrangement joins TRBV29-1 to TRBJ2-2; 7 positions agree with TRBD1. Germline V gives CDR1 SQVTM, CDR2 ANQGSEA. Losses at the gene ends were 7 bases for V and 5 bases for J; bases not matched to a gene: 7. This CDR3 has 13 amino acids. The CDR3 DNA reads as TGCAGCGCTAAAACAGGGGTGACCGGGGAGCTGTTTTTT. This translates into CSAKTGVTGELFF.

This clonotype was counted only a few times. This sequence joins TRBV13 and TRBJ2-2, with D possibly being TRBD1 (6 bases). The CDR3 sequence is 14 residues long. V lost 10 bases, J lost 0 bases, and 12 bases lay in between. The germline CDR1 and CDR2 sequences are PRHDT and FYEKMQ (reference sequence). CDR3 nucleotide sequence: TGTGCCAACACGGACAGAGCGAACACCGGGGAGCTGTTTTTT. Translation: CANTDRANTGELFF.